The 17 T cell receptor beta chains given below trace back to one sample, sequenced in a study of T-cell reconstitution after alpha-beta-depleted transplantation in children listed by TCRdb under 2016. Receptor amplification or capture employed PCR. The sample was run on an Illumina HiSeq 2500. Molecular barcoding was employed in the preparation of TCR libraries, with unique molecular identifiers being used to normalize TCRbeta repertoire quantification. TCRdb handled the public reads itself, with Q25 trimming in fastp and clone calling in MiXCR, and kept productive beta chains. Duplicate CDR3 protein sequences are folded into a single record with the most common DNA and genes. This sample gives about 230,000 distinct CDR3 sequences in total; over 9.5% of them show up just once. Approximately 5% of the sample lies in the top ten. The input for sequencing was PBMCs from the stem cell graft donor, taken from the stem cell graft. The receptors were sampled from a human donor who donated a stem cell graft to a child with SCID.

This clonotype has a count of ten or more. This chain uses TRBV5-1 with TRBJ2-1; tentative D call: TRBD1 (5 bases). Germline V gene lookup returns CDR1 SGHRS and CDR2 YFSETQ. Trimming took 0 bases from V and 0 from J, leaving 10 bases between them. CDR3 length: 16 residues. The CDR3 sequence: CASSLGYRSSYNEQFF. In DNA, the CDR3 is TGCGCCAGCAGCTTGGGGTACAGGTCCTCCTACAATGAGCAGTTCTTC.

This clonotype was detected many times. The chain has TRBV5-1 and TRBJ2-1; no reliable D call. The CDR3 runs 15 residues. V was trimmed by 2 bases and J by 6 bases, leaving 15 bases between them. Germline lookup yields CDR1 SGHRS and CDR2 YFSETQ. The CDR3 DNA sequence: TGCGCCAGCAGCTTCGAGACCCGAGGTGCCAATGAGCAGTTCTTC. Protein product: CASSFETRGANEQFF.

In its sample, this clonotype was seen a few times. The chain couples TRBV5-1 to TRBJ2-3; perhaps TRBD2 as D (5 bases). The CDR3 is 19 amino acids. Germline lookup yields CDR1 SGHRS and CDR2 YFSETQ. The V gene lost 0 bases and the J gene lost 2 bases, with 22 bases spanning the gap. The CDR3 DNA reads as TGCGCCAGCAGCTTGGTAGGGCCGGACGGGAATTACCCCACAGATACGCAGTATTTT. Protein sequence: CASSLVGPDGNYPTDTQYF.

This clonotype showed up many times. The chain joins TRBV10-2 to TRBJ2-7; D may be TRBD2 (6 bases). V lost 2 bases and J lost 3, with 11 bases in between. CDR1 is WSHSY, CDR2 SAAADI, per germline. The CDR3 spans 14 residues. The DNA for the CDR3 is TGCGCCAGCAGTGAGGGAGGGGCGCGCTACGAGCAGTACTTC. Translated, it gives CASSEGGARYEQYF.

This clonotype has ten or more counts. This chain links TRBV20-1 with TRBJ2-2; D is possibly TRBD1 (5 bases). Trimming shortened V by 5 bases and J by 1 base, and 17 bases separated the two germline ends. Germline CDR1 and CDR2: DFQATT and SNEGSKA (reference sequence). This CDR3 spans 16 amino acids. This chain's CDR3 is CSAPDTSIMNTGELFF. The CDR3 DNA is TGCAGTGCTCCGGACACGTCAATAATGAACACCGGGGAGCTGTTTTTT.

In its sample, this clonotype was seen a few times. The CDR3 DNA follows: TGTGCCAGCAGGCCGGGGGGACTAGCTTCGTCTAATGAGCAGTTCTTC. This sequence encodes CASRPGGLASSNEQFF. This rearrangement joins TRBV12-3 or TRBV12-4 to TRBJ2-1; 9 nucleotides line up with TRBD2. The CDR3 is 16 amino acids. V lost 6 bases, J lost 7 bases, and 13 bases stayed unmatched.

This clonotype is categorized as medium-sized (0.01 to 0.1%). V is TRBV20-1 and J is TRBJ1-1; D gene uncertain. The CDR3 runs 11 residues. CDR1 and CDR2 from the germline V gene are DFQATT and SNEGSKA (reference sequence). CDR3 sequence: CGVRMNTEAFF. In nucleotides, the CDR3 is TGCGGGGTGAGAATGAACACTGAAGCTTTCTTT.

This clonotype came up many times. V gene TRBV29-1 combines with J gene TRBJ1-2; TRBD1 aligns across 7 bases. The CDR3 is made up of 13 amino acids. The ends lost 4 bases at V and 0 bases at J; junction bases unmatched: 2. Germline-derived CDR1 and CDR2 are SQVTM and ANQGSEA. The CDR3: CSVGGQPNYGYTF. The CDR3 DNA reads TGCAGCGTTGGGGGACAGCCTAACTATGGCTACACCTTC.

In its sample, this clonotype was seen many times. The rearrangement links TRBV7-9 to TRBJ2-3, with D uncertain. The CDR3 length is 14 residues. Per the germline V gene, CDR1 is SEHNR and CDR2 is FQNEAQ (reference sequence). With 6 bases removed from V and 2 bases from J, the gap between germline ends came to 12 bases. CDR3: CASSSSSPTDTQYF. For the CDR3, the DNA is TGTGCCAGCAGTTCATCCTCTCCCACAGATACGCAGTATTTT. Full variable domain (missing parts from reference TRBV7-9 and TRBJ2-3): DTGVSQNPRHKITKRGQNVTFRCDPISEHNRLYWYRQTLGQGPEFLTYFQNEAQLEKSRLLSDRFSAERPKGSFSTLEIQRTEQGDSAMYLCASSSSSPTDTQYFGPGTRLTVL.

The J gene is TRBJ1-1, the V gene TRBV12-3 or TRBV12-4, with D unresolved. The germline V and J ends were trimmed by 1 base and 2 bases, with 5 bases remaining between them. CDR3 length equals 13 residues. The CDR3 here is CASSLDNNTEAFF. CDR3 in DNA: TGTGCCAGCAGTTTAGACAATAACACTGAAGCTTTCTTT.

In this sample, this clonotype turned up many times. CDR3 in DNA: TGTGCCAGCAGTTTATGGGGTAGTGGGGCAGATACGCAGTATTTT. It yields the protein CASSLWGSGADTQYF. The chain joins TRBV27 to TRBJ2-3; D is unresolved. This CDR3 region has 15 residues. Deletions cut 1 base from V and 4 bases from J, with 12 bases between. Per the germline V gene, CDR1 is MNHEY and CDR2 is SMNVEV (reference sequence).

This clonotype occurred many times. V gene TRBV27 combines with J gene TRBJ1-2; TRBD1 might be the D (6 bases). V was pared by 5 bases and J by 4 bases, with 17 bases between. This CDR3 comprises 15 residues. Germline assignment: CDR1 MNHEY and CDR2 SMNVEV (reference sequence). The CDR3 bases are TGTGCCAGCAGTGCCCTACAGGGAATAGGCTATGGCTACACCTTC. It codes for CASSALQGIGYGYTF.

The table lists this clonotype with many counts. The rearrangement uses TRBV7-3 and TRBJ2-1, with D tentatively TRBD1 (6 bases). Germline CDR1 is SGHTA and CDR2 is FQGTGA. The V and J ends lost 5 bases and 6 bases respectively, with 17 bases between them. The length of the CDR3 is 15 residues. The DNA for the CDR3 is TGTGCCAGCAGCCCCGGGACAAGTATTCGCAATGAGCAGTTCTTC. Residues: CASSPGTSIRNEQFF.

This clonotype was seen at least ten times. The J gene is TRBJ1-1, the V gene TRBV20-1, with 9 bases identical to TRBD1. This CDR3 has 13 amino acids. Germline V gene data show CDR1 as DFQATT and CDR2 as SNEGSKA (reference sequence). Trimming removed 2 bases from V and 10 bases from J; junction bases left unmatched: 8. CDR3 sequence (DNA): TGCAGTGCTAGACCCACAGGGGGCCGGGTAGCTTTCTTT. Protein: CSARPTGGRVAFF.

There are many counts of this clonotype. The chain carries TRBV29-1 and TRBJ2-1; D could derive from TRBD1 or TRBD2 (5 bases each). Trimming stripped 3 bases from V and 9 bases from J, with 21 bases between. The germline V gene has CDR1 SQVTM and CDR2 ANQGSEA. The CDR3 runs to 15 residues. CDR3 loop: CSVEWAEGPTIEQFF. CDR3 sequence (DNA): TGCAGCGTTGAGTGGGCCGAGGGACCCACAATTGAGCAGTTCTTC.

The sample holds many counts of this clonotype. The chain joins TRBV6-5 to TRBJ1-1, with 7 bases lining up with TRBD1. This CDR3 region has 15 residues. CDR1 is MNHEY, CDR2 SVGAGI, per germline. The ends lost 2 bases at V and 5 bases at J; junction bases unmatched: 8. The CDR3 spells CASSYRRQGGTEAFF. In DNA, the CDR3 is TGTGCCAGCAGTTACCGGCGACAGGGAGGTACTGAAGCTTTCTTT.

This clonotype was recorded at least ten times. This chain joins TRBV19 and TRBJ2-4, with a weak D call TRBD2 (6 bases). V shed 6 bases and J shed 2 bases, with 17 bases lying between them. Germline lookup yields CDR1 LNHDA and CDR2 SQIVND (reference sequence). This CDR3 comprises 16 residues. The DNA for the CDR3 is TGTGCCAGTAGAGACCAGGGAGGTCAAACCAAAAACATTCAGTACTTC. Its protein product is CASRDQGGQTKNIQYF.